The rows below give T cell receptor beta chains drawn from one sample of a study of T cells in Graves' hyperthyroidism and ophthalmopathy. TCRdb reprocessed the multiplex PCR reads with MiXCR, giving one entry per CDR3 protein. The sample yields roughly 700,000 distinct CDR3 sequences, roughly 32% seen once. The specimen sequenced was blood. The receptor set was obtained from a woman aged 40 to 50 with Graves' hyperthyroidism. CDR3s include the opening cysteine and the closing phenylalanine or tryptophan. The order of the fields is D gene, V gene, J gene, clone size, CDR3 DNA, CDR3 protein. D genes are given only for firm matches. Not every row has a clone size; where given, it reads once, few, many or a size class.

.	TRBV9	TRBJ1-3	few	TGTGCCAGCAGCGTATCGTGGATCTCTGGAAACACCATATATTTT	CASSVSWISGNTIYF
TRBD1	TRBV6-5	TRBJ1-5	many	TGTGCCAGCAGGGTCGGGACAGGGGCACAGCCCCAGCATTTT	CASRVGTGAQPQHF
.	TRBV2	TRBJ2-5	.	TGTGCCAGCAGTGAAGCGAGGGTCGGTCTCGCCTCCTTC	CASSEARVGLASF
.	TRBV25-1	TRBJ1-1	many	TGTGCCAGCAAGGGTTACATGAACACTGAAGCTTTCTTT	CASKGYMNTEAFF
TRBD2	TRBV4-3	TRBJ2-5	.	TGCGCCAGCAGCCAAGTGGCTAGCGGCCAAGAGACCCAGTACTTC	CASSQVASGQETQYF
.	TRBV15	TRBJ1-5	.	TGTCCCTCCAGCAGGGACGGAGAGCCCCAGCATTTT	CPSSRDGEPQHF
TRBD1	TRBV29-1	TRBJ1-5	.	TGCAGCGTTGAAGTCGACAGGGACAATCAGCCCCAGCATTTT	CSVEVDRDNQPQHF
.	TRBV5-1	TRBJ2-2	.	TGCGCCAGCGCAGATCGGGCTAGCGCTACCGGGGAGCTGTTTTTT	CASADRASATGELFF
.	TRBV7-2	TRBJ2-2	many	TGTGCCAGCAGCCCAACCGAAGGACTGGAGCGAGTCACCGGGGAGCTGTTTTTT	CASSPTEGLERVTGELFF
TRBD1	TRBV7-2	TRBJ2-5	few	TGTGCCAGCAGCCCAGGGGGCCTAGTCCCAGAGACCCAGTACTTC	CASSPGGLVPETQYF
.	TRBV14	TRBJ2-7	few	TGTGCCAGCAGCCCGGAGACTCTGTCCTACGAGCAGTACTTC	CASSPETLSYEQYF
TRBD1	TRBV15	TRBJ1-1	many	TGTGCCACCAGCAGAGAGGACAGGAGGAACACTGAAGCTTTCTTT	CATSREDRRNTEAFF
TRBD1	TRBV20-1	TRBJ1-6	.	TGCAGTGCTAGTGGCCCAGGGGGTAATTCACCCCTCCACTTT	CSASGPGGNSPLHF
TRBD1	TRBV19	TRBJ1-5	many	TGTGCCAGTAGTTCACGGGACAGGGGTAATCAGCCCCAGCATTTT	CASSSRDRGNQPQHF
.	TRBV4-3	TRBJ1-4	few	TGCGCCAGCAGCCAGGGCCAAGAGGGTGAAAAACTGTTTTTT	CASSQGQEGEKLFF
TRBD1	TRBV20-1	TRBJ2-5	.	TGCAGTGCTAGCGGGACAGGGGTGATGGAGACCCAGTACTTC	CSASGTGVMETQYF
.	TRBV4-3	TRBJ1-5	.	TGCGCCAGCAGCCCCTTTAGGACAGCCTTCAATCAGCCCCAGCATTTT	CASSPFRTAFNQPQHF
.	TRBV30	TRBJ1-1	.	TGTGCCTGGAGTGTACTCGTCACTGAAGCTTTCTTT	CAWSVLVTEAFF
.	TRBV6-5	TRBJ1-4	few	TGTGCCAGCAGTCGGTCCCGGGCTAATGAAAAACTGTTTTTT	CASSRSRANEKLFF
TRBD1	TRBV5-5	TRBJ2-7	.	TGTGCCAGCAGCTTCGGCATGGGACAGCCCGCTCTGGGGCAGTACTTC	CASSFGMGQPALGQYF
.	TRBV7-8	TRBJ2-7	many	TGTGCCAGCAGCTTTCTGACAGGACCCTACGAGCAGTACTTC	CASSFLTGPYEQYF
.	TRBV19	TRBJ2-5	.	TGTGCCAGTAGTAAAGGGCAGAGCCACCAAGAGACCCAGTACTTC	CASSKGQSHQETQYF
.	TRBV24-1	TRBJ1-4	many	TGTGCCACCAGTGACCGACCCCGGAGCGGTACTAATGAAAAACTGTTTTTT	CATSDRPRSGTNEKLFF
.	TRBV6-5	TRBJ1-3	many	TGTGCCAGCAGTCGCTACCACCCGACGAACTCTGGAAACACCATATATTTT	CASSRYHPTNSGNTIYF
.	TRBV7-2	TRBJ1-3	.	TGTGCCAGCAGCTCCTGGGGGGGTTCTGGAAACACCATATATTTT	CASSSWGGSGNTIYF
.	TRBV5-1	TRBJ1-6	.	TGCGCCAGCAGCTTGGATTTTTATTCACCCCTCCACTTT	CASSLDFYSPLHF
.	TRBV10-3	TRBJ1-3	few	TGTGCCAGCAGCTACGGACAGAGCTCTGGAAACACCATATATTTT	CASSYGQSSGNTIYF
.	TRBV7-8	TRBJ2-7	.	TGTGCCAGCAGTTTATCCGGCAGGCGAACGACCTACGAGCAGTACTTC	CASSLSGRRTTYEQYF
TRBD1	TRBV2	TRBJ2-7	many	TGTGCCAGCCTCGGGACAGCCTCCTACGAGCAGTACTTC	CASLGTASYEQYF
.	TRBV29-1	TRBJ1-4	many	TGCAGCGCCAGGGAGGCTAATGAAAAACTGTTTTTT	CSAREANEKLFF
.	TRBV4-3	TRBJ2-5	many	TGCGCCAGCAGCCAAGATATCATGGAACAAGAGACCCAGTACTTC	CASSQDIMEQETQYF